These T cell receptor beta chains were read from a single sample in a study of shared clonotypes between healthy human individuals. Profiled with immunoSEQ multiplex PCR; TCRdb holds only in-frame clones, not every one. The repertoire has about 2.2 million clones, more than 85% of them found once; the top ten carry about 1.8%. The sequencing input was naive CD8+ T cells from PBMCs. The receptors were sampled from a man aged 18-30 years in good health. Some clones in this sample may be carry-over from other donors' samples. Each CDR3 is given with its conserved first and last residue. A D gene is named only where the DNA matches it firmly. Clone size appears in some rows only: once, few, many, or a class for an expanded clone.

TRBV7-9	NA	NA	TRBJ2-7	TGTGCCAGCAGCTCCGTTTTTGTGGGGGAAGACGAGCAGTACTTC	CASSSVFVGEDEQYF
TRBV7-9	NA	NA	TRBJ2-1	TGTGCCAGCAGCCTGGGTATTATGGATGAGCAGTTCTTC	CASSLGIMDEQFF
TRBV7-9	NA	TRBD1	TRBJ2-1	TGCGCCAGCAGCCAAGAGGACAGGGAGAGCGATGAGCAGTTCTTC	CASSQEDRESDEQFF
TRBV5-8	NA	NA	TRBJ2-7	TGTGCCAGCAGCTTCGCAGGGTACTTC	CASSFAGYF
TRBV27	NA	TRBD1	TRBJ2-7	TGTGCCAGCAGGTCTCTCGGACAGGGGGGCTACGAGCAGTACTTC	CASRSLGQGGYEQYF
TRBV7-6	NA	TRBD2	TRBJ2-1	TGTGCCAGCAGCCTGGGACTAGCGGCCTCCAATGAGCAGTTCTTC	CASSLGLAASNEQFF
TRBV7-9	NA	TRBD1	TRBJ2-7	TGTGCCAGCAGCTTAGTGGGACAGATTTCAACCTACGAGCAGTACTTC	CASSLVGQISTYEQYF
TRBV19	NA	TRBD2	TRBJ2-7	TGTGCCTCGTCCGGGGAGCGGGAGGACTCCTACGAGCAGTACTTC	CASSGEREDSYEQYF
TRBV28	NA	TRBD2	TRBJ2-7	TGTGCCAGCAGTTCCCCCGGACTAGCGGGAGGCCTTCGGTTTGAGCAGTACTTC	CASSSPGLAGGLRFEQYF
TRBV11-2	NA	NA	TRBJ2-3	TGTGCCAGCAACCGTCAGGGGTCGGTTACAGATACGCAGTATTTT	CASNRQGSVTDTQYF
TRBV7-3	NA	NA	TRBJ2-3	TGTGCCAGCAGCTTAATTCTAGGTTCTAGCACAGATACGCAGTATTTT	CASSLILGSSTDTQYF
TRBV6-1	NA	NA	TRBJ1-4	TGTGCCAGCAGTGAAATCGGAAACTCTAATGAAAAACTGTTTTTT	CASSEIGNSNEKLFF
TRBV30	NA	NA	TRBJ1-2	TGTGCCTGGAAGGTAGTATTCCCGGATAGGTACACCTTC	CAWKVVFPDRYTF
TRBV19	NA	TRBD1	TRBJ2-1	TGTGCCAGTAGTATACAGGGGGTATACAATGAGCAGTTCTTC	CASSIQGVYNEQFF
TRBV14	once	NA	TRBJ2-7	TGTGCCAGCAGCCAAGTATACAGATCATCGAACGAGCAGTACTTC	CASSQVYRSSNEQYF
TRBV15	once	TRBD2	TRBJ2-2	TGTGCCACCAGCAGAGATGCGACTAGCGCTTACACCGGGGAGCTGTTTTTT	CATSRDATSAYTGELFF
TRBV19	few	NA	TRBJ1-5	TGTGCCAGTAGGGCCTCAGGGATTGGCAATCAGCCCCAGCATTTT	CASRASGIGNQPQHF
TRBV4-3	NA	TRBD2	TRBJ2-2	TGCGCCAGCAGCCAATACACCTTAGGCGGGGGGAACACCGGGGAGCTGTTTTTT	CASSQYTLGGGNTGELFF
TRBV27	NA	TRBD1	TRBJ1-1	TGTGCCAGCAGACAGGGGGGAGGAGTTGAAGCTTTCTTT	CASRQGGGVEAFF
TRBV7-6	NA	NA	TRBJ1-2	TGTGCCAGCAGCCCGAACTGGGTCAGTGACTATGGCTACACCTTC	CASSPNWVSDYGYTF
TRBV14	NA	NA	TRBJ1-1	TGTGCCAGCAGCCTGTACAGGAACACTGAAGCTTTCTTT	CASSLYRNTEAFF
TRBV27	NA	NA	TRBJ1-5	TGTGCCAGCAGTTTAGGTTCCGGTAGCAATCAGCCCCAGCATTTT	CASSLGSGSNQPQHF